The following is a TCR beta chain sequence with its context. The record originates from a study of OX40 agonist ivuxolimab in advanced cancers. This table comes from immunoSEQ multiplex PCR, and its TCRdb copy is limited to in-frame clones, with some not included. The data show tens of thousands of clones, roughly nine tenths seen once. This CDR3 spans 13 amino acids. The V and J ends lost 2 bases and 10 bases, in that order; junction bases with no gene match: 4. Germline V gene data show CDR1 as MNHEY and CDR2 as SMNVEV (reference sequence). The chain carries TRBV27 and TRBJ1-4, with 7 bases matching TRBD1. The input for sequencing was CD4+ or CD8+ T cells sorted from blood, taken in a trial of the OX40 agonist ivuxolimab. The source is an adult with an advanced solid tumor such as melanoma, head and neck, liver or kidney cancer. CDR3 bases: TGTGCCAGCAGTTTAGACTCAGGGGGAAAACTGTTTTTT. Translation gives CASSLDSGGKLFF.